The 3 T cell receptor beta chains in this list originate from one sample, sequenced in a study of blood T cell repertoires in COVID-19 (dated by TCRdb to about 2020). Receptors were amplified or captured by the immunoSEQ multiplex PCR assay. Held by TCRdb, this immuneACCESS table contains in-frame sequences only and omits some clones. Under half of the omission traces to an unresolved V gene where checked; the cause of the rest is unknown. The sample data list 55,000 to 70,000 clones, and about 78% of these were observed just once. Together, the top ten hold under 5% of the sample. Material: peripheral blood. These TCRs come from a human donor in a cohort sampled during active COVID-19.

The chain's CDR3 is CASSQDLVAGLQETQYF. Written as DNA, the CDR3 is TGTGCCAGCAGCCAAGATTTGGTAGCGGGTCTCCAAGAGACCCAGTACTTC. J is TRBJ2-5 and V is TRBV3-1 (or the pseudogene TRBV3-2); TRBD2 matches 7 bases. Germline loops: CDR1 LGHDT, CDR2 YNNKEL (reference sequence). J was trimmed by 1 base and V by 0 bases; bases with no gene match: 8. The CDR3 extends over 17 amino acids.

This chain connects TRBV5-1 to TRBJ2-1; TRBD2 matches at 11 bases. This CDR3 has 16 residues. J lost 5 bases, V lost 3 bases, and 7 bases had no gene match. Germline V gene data show CDR1 as SGHRS and CDR2 as YFSETQ. CDR3 coding DNA: TGCGCCAGCAGCTCCGGGACTAGCGGATACAACAATGAGCAGTTCTTC. This translates into CASSSGTSGYNNEQFF.

This clone was seen just once. This CDR3 is CASSRQGQGSYEQFF. The CDR3 coding sequence is TGTGCCAGCAGCCGGCAGGGACAGGGAAGTTATGAGCAGTTCTTC. The chain couples TRBV3-1 (or the pseudogene TRBV3-2) to TRBJ2-1; 9 bases map to TRBD1. With 4 bases clipped from V and 8 bases from J, the junction kept 9 bases outside the gene matches. CDR3 length equals 15 residues. The germline V gene has CDR1 LGHDT and CDR2 YNNKEL (reference sequence).